This T cell receptor (beta chain) was sequenced for a study of cytomegalovirus exposure and HLA in healthy donors. CDR3 length: 15 residues. CDR1 and CDR2 from the germline V gene are SGHTA and FQGTGA. Between the trimmed V and J ends, which lost 1 base and 5 bases, there was a span of 13 bases. Donors counted as nominally healthy when sampled, yet unrecorded immune exposures were likely. The PCR had 60 Vbeta and 13 Jbeta primers. Generated by immunoSEQ multiplex PCR, the TCRdb table keeps only in-frame clones and is missing some. The data contain a few hundred thousand clones, around 77% of them singletons.

This chain links TRBV7-3 with TRBJ2-3; maybe TRBD2 (6 bases). Sequencing input: PBMCs. The receptor was derived from a woman between 25 and 40 years old in good health and CMV-seronegative. CDR3 coding DNA: TGTGCCAGCAGCTTAATCGGCGGGGTCGGAGATACGCAGTATTTT. Its translation: CASSLIGGVGDTQYF.